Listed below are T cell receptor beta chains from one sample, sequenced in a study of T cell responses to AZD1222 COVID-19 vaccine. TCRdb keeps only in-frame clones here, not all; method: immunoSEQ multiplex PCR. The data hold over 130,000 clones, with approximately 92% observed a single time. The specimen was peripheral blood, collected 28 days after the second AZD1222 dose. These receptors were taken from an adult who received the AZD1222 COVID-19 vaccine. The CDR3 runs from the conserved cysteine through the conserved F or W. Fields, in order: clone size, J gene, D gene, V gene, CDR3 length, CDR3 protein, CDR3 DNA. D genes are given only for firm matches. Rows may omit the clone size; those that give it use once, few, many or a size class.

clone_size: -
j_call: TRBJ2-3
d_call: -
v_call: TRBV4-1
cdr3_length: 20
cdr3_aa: CASSQADPGLRNPSTDTQYF
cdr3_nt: TGCGCCAGCAGCCAAGCCGATCCGGGACTTCGAAACCCTAGCACAGATACGCAGTATTTT

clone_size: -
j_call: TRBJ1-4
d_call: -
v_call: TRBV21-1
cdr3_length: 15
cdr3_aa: CASSNRDSRNEKLFF
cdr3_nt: TGTGCCAGCAGCAATCGGGACAGCCGGAATGAAAAACTGTTTTTT

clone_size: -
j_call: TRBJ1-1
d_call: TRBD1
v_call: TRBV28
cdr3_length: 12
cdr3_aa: CASSWDRSEAFF
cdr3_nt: TGTGCCAGCAGCTGGGACAGGTCTGAAGCTTTCTTT

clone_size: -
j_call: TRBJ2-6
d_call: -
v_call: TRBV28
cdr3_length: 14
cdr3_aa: CASSWGAGANVLTF
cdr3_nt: TGTGCCAGCAGTTGGGGAGCTGGGGCCAACGTCCTGACTTTC

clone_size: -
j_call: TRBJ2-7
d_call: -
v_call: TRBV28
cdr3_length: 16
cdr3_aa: CASTPSGPGSQYEQYF
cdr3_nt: TGTGCCAGCACACCATCAGGGCCAGGGTCCCAATACGAGCAGTACTTC

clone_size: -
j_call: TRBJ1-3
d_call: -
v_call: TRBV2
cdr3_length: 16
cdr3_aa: CASSLDGYSSGNTIYF
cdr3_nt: TGTGCCAGCAGCCTGGACGGTTACAGCTCTGGAAACACCATATATTTT

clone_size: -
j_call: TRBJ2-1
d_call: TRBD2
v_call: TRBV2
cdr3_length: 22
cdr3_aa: CASSELVHSGRAFIASYNEQFF
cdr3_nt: TGTGCCAGCAGTGAACTGGTCCATAGCGGGAGGGCCTTTATCGCGTCCTACAATGAGCAGTTCTTC

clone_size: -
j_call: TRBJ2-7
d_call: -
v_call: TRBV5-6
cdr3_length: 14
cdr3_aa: CASSVGRGAYEQYF
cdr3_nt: TGTGCCAGCAGCGTGGGCAGGGGTGCCTACGAGCAGTACTTC

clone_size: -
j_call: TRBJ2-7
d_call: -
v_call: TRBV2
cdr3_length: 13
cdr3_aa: CASSGDPSYEQYF
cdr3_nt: TGTGCCAGCAGTGGGGACCCGTCCTACGAGCAGTACTTC

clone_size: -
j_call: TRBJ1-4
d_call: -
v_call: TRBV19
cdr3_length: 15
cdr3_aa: CASSIGRQTNEKLFF
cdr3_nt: TGTGCCAGTAGTATCGGGCGACAGACTAATGAAAAACTGTTTTTT

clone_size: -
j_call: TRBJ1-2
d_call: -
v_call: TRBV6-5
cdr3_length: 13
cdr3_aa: CASRRRLDYGYTF
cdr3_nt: TGTGCCAGCAGAAGGCGCCTAGACTATGGCTACACCTTC

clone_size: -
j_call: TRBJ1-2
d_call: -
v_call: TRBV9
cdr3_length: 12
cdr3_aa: CASSVGRYGYTF
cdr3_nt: TGTGCCAGCAGCGTTGGACGATATGGCTACACCTTC

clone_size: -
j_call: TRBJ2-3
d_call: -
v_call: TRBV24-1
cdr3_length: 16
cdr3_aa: CATSDFKDSHTDTQYF
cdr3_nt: TGTGCCACCAGTGATTTTAAGGACAGCCACACAGATACGCAGTATTTT

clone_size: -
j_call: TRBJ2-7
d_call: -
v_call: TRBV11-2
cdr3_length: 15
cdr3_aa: CASSLPPGVSYEQYF
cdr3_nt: TGTGCCAGCAGCTTACCTCCAGGGGTCTCCTACGAGCAGTACTTC

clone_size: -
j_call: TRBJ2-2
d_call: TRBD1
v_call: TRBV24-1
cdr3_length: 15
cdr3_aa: CATSGPGQGAGELFF
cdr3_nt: TGTGCCACCAGTGGTCCGGGACAGGGGGCCGGGGAGCTGTTTTTT

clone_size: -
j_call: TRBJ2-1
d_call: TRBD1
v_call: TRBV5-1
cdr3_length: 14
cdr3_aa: CASSGQGLGNEQFF
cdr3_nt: TGCGCCAGCTCGGGACAGGGACTTGGCAATGAGCAGTTCTTC

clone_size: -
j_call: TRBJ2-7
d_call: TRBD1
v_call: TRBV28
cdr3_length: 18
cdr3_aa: CASSLSRRFGQGRVEQYF
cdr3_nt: TGTGCCAGCAGTTTAAGTCGTAGATTCGGACAGGGTCGGGTCGAGCAGTACTTC

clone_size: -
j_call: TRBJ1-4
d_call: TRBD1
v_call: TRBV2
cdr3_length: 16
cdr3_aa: CASSALQGAGWEKLFF
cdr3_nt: TGTGCCAGCAGTGCCTTACAGGGGGCAGGATGGGAAAAACTGTTTTTT

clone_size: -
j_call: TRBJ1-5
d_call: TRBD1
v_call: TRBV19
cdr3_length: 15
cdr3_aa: CASSIDRRGIQPQHF
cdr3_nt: TGTGCCAGTAGTATAGATCGCAGGGGGATTCAGCCCCAGCATTTT

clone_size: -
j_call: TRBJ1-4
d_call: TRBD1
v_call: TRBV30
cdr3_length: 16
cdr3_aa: CAWSAGQRTTNEKLFF
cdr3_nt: TGTGCCTGGAGTGCGGGACAGCGAACAACTAATGAAAAACTGTTTTTT

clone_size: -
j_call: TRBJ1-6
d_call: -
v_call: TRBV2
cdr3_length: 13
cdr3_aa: CASSEARVGPLHF
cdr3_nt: TGTGCCAGCAGTGAAGCCAGGGTCGGACCCCTCCACTTT

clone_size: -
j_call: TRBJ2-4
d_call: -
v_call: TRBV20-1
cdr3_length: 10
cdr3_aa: CSARVDIQYF
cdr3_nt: TGCAGTGCTAGGGTGGACATTCAGTACTTC

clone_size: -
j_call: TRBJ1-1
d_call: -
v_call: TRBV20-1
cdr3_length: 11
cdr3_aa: CSARGGSEAFF
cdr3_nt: TGCAGTGCTAGGGGGGGGTCTGAAGCTTTCTTT

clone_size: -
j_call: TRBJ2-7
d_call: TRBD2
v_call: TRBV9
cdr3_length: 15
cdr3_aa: CASSVRTAGVHEQYF
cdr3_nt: TGTGCCAGCAGCGTAAGAACAGCGGGAGTCCACGAGCAGTACTTC

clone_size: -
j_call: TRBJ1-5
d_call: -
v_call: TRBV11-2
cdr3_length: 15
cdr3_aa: CASSETWTSNQPQHF
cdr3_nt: TGTGCCAGCAGCGAGACATGGACCAGCAATCAGCCCCAGCATTTT

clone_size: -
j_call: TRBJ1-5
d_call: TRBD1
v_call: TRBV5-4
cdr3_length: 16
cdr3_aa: CASSRRGQGANQPQHF
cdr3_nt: TGTGCCAGCAGCCGACGGGGACAGGGGGCCAATCAGCCCCAGCATTTT

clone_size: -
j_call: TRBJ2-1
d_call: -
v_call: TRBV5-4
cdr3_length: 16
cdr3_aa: CASRYGQLSSYNEQFF
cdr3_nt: TGTGCCAGCAGATATGGACAGCTAAGCTCCTACAATGAGCAGTTCTTC

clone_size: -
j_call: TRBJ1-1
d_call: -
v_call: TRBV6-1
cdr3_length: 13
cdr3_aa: CASSEKGGTEAFF
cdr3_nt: TGTGCCAGCAGTGAAAAGGGAGGAACTGAAGCTTTCTTT

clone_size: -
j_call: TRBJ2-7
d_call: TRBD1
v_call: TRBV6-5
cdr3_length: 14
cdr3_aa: CASRPGTGNYEQYF
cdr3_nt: TGTGCCAGCAGACCCGGGACAGGGAACTACGAGCAGTACTTC

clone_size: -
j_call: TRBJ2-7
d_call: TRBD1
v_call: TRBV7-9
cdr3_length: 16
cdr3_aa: CASSLNSAGGSREQYF
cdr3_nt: TGTGCCAGCAGCTTAAATTCGGCAGGGGGTTCACGGGAGCAGTACTTC

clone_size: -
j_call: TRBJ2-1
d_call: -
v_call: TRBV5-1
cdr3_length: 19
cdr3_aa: CASSSRVGSGPSSYNEQFF
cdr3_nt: TGCGCCAGCAGCAGCCGCGTCGGTAGCGGACCCTCCTCCTACAATGAGCAGTTCTTC

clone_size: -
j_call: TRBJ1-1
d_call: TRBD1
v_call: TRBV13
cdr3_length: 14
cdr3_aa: CASSNWDREFEAFF
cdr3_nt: TGTGCCAGCAGCAACTGGGACAGGGAGTTTGAAGCTTTCTTT

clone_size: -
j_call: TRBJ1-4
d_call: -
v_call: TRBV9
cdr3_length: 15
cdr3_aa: CASSVAQGTNEKLFF
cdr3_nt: TGTGCCAGCAGCGTAGCTCAGGGAACTAATGAAAAACTGTTTTTT

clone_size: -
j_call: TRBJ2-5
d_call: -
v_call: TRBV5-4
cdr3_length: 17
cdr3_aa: CASSLVGWDRNQETQYF
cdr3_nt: TGTGCCAGCAGCTTGGTCGGATGGGATAGAAACCAAGAGACCCAGTACTTC

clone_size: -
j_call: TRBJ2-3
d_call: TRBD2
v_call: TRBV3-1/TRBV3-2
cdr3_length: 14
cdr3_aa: CASRSGSSTDTQYF
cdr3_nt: TGTGCCAGCCGTAGCGGGAGTAGCACAGATACGCAGTATTTT

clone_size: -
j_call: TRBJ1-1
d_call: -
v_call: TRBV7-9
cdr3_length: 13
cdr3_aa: CASSLQGNTEAFF
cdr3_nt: TGTGCCAGCAGCTTACAAGGCAACACTGAAGCTTTCTTT

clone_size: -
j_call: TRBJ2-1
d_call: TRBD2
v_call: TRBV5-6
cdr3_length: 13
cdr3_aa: CASSFGGRNEQFF
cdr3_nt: TGTGCCAGCAGCTTTGGCGGGAGGAATGAGCAGTTCTTC

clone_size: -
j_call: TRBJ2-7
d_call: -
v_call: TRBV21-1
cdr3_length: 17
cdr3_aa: CASSRRLAGGPLSEQYF
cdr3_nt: TGTGCCAGCAGCAGGCGACTAGCGGGAGGGCCTTTGAGTGAGCAGTACTTC

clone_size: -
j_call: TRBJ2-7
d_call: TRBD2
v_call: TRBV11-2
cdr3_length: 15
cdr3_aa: CASSATSGRFYEQYF
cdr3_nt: TGTGCCAGCAGCGCGACTAGCGGGAGATTCTACGAGCAGTACTTC

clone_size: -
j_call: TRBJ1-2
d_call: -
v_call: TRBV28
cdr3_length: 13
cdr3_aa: CASSLFRRLGYTF
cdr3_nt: TGTGCCAGCAGTTTATTTCGGAGACTAGGCTACACCTTC

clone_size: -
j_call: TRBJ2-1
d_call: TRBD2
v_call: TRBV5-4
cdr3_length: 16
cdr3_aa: CASSRGRAGVDNEQFF
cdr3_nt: TGTGCCAGCAGCCGGGGGCGAGCGGGAGTAGATAATGAGCAGTTCTTC

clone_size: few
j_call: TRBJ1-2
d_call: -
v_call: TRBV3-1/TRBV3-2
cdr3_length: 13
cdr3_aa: CASSQGTDYGYTF
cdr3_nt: TGTGCCAGCAGCCAAGGTACGGACTATGGCTACACCTTC

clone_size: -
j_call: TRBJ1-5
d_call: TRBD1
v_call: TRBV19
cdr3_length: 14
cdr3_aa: CASTKGQSNQPQHF
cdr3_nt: TGTGCCAGTACTAAGGGACAGAGCAATCAGCCCCAGCATTTT

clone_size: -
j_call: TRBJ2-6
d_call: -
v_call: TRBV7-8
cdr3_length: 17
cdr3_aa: CASSARDPTLGANVLTF
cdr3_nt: TGTGCCAGCAGCGCGCGGGACCCCACTCTAGGGGCCAACGTCCTGACTTTC

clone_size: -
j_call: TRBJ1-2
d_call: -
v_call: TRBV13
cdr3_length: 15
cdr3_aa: CASSLAHRANYGYTF
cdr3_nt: TGTGCCAGCAGCTTAGCACACAGGGCGAACTATGGCTACACCTTC

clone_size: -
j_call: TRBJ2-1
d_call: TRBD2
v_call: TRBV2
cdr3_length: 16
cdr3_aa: CASSARASGGEDEQFF
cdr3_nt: TGTGCCAGCAGTGCGCGGGCTAGCGGGGGGGAAGATGAGCAGTTCTTC